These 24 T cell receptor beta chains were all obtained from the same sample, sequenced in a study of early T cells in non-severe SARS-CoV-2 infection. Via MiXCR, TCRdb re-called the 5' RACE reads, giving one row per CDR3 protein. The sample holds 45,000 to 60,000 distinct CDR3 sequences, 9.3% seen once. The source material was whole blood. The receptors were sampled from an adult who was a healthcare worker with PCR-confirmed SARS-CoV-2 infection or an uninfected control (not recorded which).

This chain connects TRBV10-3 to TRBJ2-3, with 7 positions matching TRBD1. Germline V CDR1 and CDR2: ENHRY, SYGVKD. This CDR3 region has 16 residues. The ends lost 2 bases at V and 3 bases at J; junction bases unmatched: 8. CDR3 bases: TGTGCCATCAGTGAGCGAGGGGGCGGAGGTACAGATACGCAGTATTTT. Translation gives CAISERGGGGTDTQYF.

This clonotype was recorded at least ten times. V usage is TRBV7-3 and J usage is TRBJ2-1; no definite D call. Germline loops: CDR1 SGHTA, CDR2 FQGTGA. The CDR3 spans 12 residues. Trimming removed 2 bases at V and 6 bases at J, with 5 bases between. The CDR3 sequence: CASSLLSNEQFF. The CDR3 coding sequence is TGTGCCAGCAGCTTACTGTCCAATGAGCAGTTCTTC.

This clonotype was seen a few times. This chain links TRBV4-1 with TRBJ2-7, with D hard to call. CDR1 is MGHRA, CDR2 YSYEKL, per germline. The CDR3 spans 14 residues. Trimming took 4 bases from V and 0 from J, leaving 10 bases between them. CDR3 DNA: TGCGCCAGCAGCCCGACGGTCAGCTCCTACGAGCAGTACTTC. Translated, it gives CASSPTVSSYEQYF.

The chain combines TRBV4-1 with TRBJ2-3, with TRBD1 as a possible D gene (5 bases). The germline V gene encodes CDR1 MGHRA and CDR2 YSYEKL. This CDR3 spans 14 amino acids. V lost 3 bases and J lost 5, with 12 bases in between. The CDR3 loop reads CASSHLGPRDTQYF. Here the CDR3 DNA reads TGCGCCAGCAGCCACTTGGGGCCTAGAGATACGCAGTATTTT.

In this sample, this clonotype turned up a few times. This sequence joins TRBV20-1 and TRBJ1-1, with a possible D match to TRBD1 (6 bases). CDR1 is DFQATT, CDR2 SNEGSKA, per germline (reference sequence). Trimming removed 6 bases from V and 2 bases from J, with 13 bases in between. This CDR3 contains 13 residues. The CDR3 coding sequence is TGCAGTGCCTCCTTGACAGGAAACACTGAAGCTTTCTTT. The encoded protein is CSASLTGNTEAFF.

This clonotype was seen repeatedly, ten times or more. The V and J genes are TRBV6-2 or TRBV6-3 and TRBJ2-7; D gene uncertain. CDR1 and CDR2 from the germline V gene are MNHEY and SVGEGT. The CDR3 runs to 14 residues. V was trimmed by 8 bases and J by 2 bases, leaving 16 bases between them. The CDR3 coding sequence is TGTGCCAGCGTCTCGTGGGCCAGACCCTACGAGCAGTACTTC. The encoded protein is CASVSWARPYEQYF.

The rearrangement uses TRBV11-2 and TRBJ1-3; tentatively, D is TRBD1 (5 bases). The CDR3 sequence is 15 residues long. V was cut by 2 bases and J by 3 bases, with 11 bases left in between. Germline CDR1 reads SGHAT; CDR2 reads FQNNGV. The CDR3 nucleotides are TGTGCCAGCAGCTTACGCGGGGCCATTGGAAACACCATATATTTT. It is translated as CASSLRGAIGNTIYF.

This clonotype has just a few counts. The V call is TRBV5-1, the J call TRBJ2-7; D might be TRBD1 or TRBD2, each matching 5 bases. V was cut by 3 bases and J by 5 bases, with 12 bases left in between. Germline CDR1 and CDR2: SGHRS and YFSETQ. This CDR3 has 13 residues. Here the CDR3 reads CASSSPGTNEQYF. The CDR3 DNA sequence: TGCGCCAGCAGCTCCCCCGGGACGAACGAGCAGTACTTC.

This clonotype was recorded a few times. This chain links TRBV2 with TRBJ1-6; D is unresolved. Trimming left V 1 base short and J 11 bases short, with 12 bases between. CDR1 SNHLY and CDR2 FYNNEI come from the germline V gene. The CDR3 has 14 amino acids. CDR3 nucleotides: TGTGCCAGCAGTGAAGTCCTAATCCCGCCACCCCTCCACTTT. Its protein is CASSEVLIPPPLHF.

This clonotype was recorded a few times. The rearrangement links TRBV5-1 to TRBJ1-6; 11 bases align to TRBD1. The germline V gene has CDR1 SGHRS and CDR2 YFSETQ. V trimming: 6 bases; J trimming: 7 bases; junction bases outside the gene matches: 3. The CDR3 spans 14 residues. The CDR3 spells CASTDRGLNSPLHF. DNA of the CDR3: TGCGCCAGCACGGACAGGGGGCTGAATTCACCCCTCCACTTT.

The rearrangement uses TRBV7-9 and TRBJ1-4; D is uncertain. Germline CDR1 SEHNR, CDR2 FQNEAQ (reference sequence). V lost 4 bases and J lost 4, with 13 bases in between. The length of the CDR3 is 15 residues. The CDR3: CASSSEHLINEKLFF. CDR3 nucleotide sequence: TGTGCCAGCAGCTCCGAACACTTGATTAATGAAAAACTGTTTTTT.

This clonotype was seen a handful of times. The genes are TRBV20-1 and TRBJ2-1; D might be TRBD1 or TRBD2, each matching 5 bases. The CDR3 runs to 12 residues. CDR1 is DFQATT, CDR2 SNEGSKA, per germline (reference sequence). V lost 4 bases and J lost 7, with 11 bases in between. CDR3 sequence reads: CSANRDLNEQFF. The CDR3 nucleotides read TGCAGTGCTAACCGGGACCTTAATGAGCAGTTCTTC.

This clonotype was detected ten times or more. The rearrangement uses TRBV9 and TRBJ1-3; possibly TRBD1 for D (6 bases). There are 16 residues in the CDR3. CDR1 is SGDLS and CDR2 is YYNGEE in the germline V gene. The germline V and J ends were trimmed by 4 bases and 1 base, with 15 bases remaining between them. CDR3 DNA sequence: TGTGCCAGCAGCCTTCGAACAGGGTTATCTGGAAACACCATATATTTT. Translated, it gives CASSLRTGLSGNTIYF.

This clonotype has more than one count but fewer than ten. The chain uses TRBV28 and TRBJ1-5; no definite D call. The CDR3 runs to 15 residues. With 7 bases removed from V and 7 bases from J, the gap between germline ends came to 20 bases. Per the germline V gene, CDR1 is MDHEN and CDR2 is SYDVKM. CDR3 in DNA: TGTGCCAGCACCCCCCGTAACCGTTTGTGGCAGCCCCAGCATTTT. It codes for CASTPRNRLWQPQHF.

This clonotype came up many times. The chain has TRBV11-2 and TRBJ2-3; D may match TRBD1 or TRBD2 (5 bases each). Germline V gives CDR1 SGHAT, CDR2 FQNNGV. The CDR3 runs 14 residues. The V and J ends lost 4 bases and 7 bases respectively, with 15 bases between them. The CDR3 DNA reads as TGTGCCAGCAGCTCGGGACCCTCCGGCAATACGCAGTATTTT. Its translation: CASSSGPSGNTQYF. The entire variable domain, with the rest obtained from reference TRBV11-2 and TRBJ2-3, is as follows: EAGVAQSPRYKIIEKRQSVAFWCNPISGHATLYWYQQILGQGPKLLIQFQNNGVVDDSQLPKDRFSAERLKGVDSTLKIQPAKLEDSAVYLCASSSGPSGNTQYFGPGTRLTVL.

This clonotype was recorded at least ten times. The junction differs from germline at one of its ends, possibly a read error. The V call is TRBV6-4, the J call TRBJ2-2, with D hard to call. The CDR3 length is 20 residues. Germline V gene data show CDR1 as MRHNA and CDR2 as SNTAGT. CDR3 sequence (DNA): TGTGCCATCAGTCGACTTCGGACGAGTCAAGAGCCTCCGAACACCGGGGAGCTGTTTTTT. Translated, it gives CAISRLRTSQEPPNTGELFF.

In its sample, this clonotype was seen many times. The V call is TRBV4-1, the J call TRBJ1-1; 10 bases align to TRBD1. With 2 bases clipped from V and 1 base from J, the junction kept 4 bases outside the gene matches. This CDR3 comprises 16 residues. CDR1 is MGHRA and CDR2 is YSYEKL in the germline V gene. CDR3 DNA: TGCGCCAGCAGCCAATCCCGGGACAGGGGGAACACTGAAGCTTTCTTT. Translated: CASSQSRDRGNTEAFF.

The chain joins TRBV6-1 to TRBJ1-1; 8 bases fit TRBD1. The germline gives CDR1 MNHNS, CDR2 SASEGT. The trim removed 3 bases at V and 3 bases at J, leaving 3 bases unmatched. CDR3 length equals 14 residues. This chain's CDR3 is CASSDTGGDTEAFF. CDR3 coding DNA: TGTGCCAGCAGTGATACAGGGGGAGACACTGAAGCTTTCTTT.

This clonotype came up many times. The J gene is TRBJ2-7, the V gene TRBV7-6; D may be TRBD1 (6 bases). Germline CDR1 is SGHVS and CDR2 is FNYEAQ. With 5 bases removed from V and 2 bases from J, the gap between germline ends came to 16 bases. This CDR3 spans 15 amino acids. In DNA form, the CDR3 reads TGTGCCAGCAGCCAAAAACAGGGACACCCCTACGAGCAGTACTTC. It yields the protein CASSQKQGHPYEQYF.

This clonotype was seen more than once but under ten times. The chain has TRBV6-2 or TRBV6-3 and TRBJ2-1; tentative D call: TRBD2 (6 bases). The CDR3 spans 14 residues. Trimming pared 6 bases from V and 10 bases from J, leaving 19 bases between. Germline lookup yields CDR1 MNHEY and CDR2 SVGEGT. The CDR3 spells CASSSRLEGMEQFF. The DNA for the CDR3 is TGTGCCAGCAGCTCCAGACTGGAGGGGATGGAGCAGTTCTTC.

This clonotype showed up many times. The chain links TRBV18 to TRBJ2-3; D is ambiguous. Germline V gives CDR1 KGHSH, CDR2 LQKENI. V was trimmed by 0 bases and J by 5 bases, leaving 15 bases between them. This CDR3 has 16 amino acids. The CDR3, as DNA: TGTGCCAGCTCACCACCCAGCCTCCTTCGAATAGATACGCAGTATTTT. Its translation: CASSPPSLLRIDTQYF.

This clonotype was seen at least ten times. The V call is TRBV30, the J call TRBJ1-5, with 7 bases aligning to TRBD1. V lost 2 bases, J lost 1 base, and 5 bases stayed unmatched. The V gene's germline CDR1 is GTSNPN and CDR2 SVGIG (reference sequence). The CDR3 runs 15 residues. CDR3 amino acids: CAWSKGARSNQPQHF. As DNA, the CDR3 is TGTGCCTGGAGTAAGGGGGCTAGGAGCAATCAGCCCCAGCATTTT.

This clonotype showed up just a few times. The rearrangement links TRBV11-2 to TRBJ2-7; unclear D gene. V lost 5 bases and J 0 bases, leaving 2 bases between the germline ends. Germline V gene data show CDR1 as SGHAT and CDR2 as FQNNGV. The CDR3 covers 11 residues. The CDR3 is CASSPSYEQYF. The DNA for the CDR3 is TGTGCCAGCAGCCCCTCCTACGAGCAGTACTTC.

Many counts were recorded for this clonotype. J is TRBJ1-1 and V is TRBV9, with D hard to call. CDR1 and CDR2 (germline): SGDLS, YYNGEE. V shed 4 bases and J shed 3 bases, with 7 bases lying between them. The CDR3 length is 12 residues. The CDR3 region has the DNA TGTGCCAGCAGCCCCGAGGACACTGAAGCTTTCTTT. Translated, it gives CASSPEDTEAFF.